Presented here are 24 T cell receptor beta chains from one specimen sequenced in a study of naive and memory T cell subsets. Treatment specified: skin biopsy from PPD injection site in Mantoux-positive individual. The library had UMIs added by 3' ligation of an oligonucleotide to TCR cDNA. The SP2 primer and nested alpha and beta constant region primers amplified ligated cDNA in four rounds. A single record per CDR3 protein comes from TCRdb applying MiXCR to the UMI-ligation and nested PCR reads. The table lists approximately 22,000 distinct CDR3 sequences, roughly 5.5% of them singletons. Sequenced material: skin, taken from a tuberculin skin test site. The receptors derive from an adult in good health.

This clonotype came up many times. V and J are TRBV12-3 or TRBV12-4 and TRBJ1-2; tentative D call: TRBD1 (5 bases). The CDR3 is made up of 16 amino acids. With 6 bases removed from V and 4 bases from J, the gap between germline ends came to 21 bases. DNA for the CDR3: TGTGCCAGCAGCCTGGGACTGGTGCCGTTTGGCTATGGCTACACCTTC. Protein product: CASSLGLVPFGYGYTF.

This clonotype was detected a few times. The rearrangement joins TRBV19 to TRBJ1-2; D gene ambiguous. Trimming left V 5 bases short and J 2 bases short, with 12 bases between. CDR1 LNHDA and CDR2 SQIVND come from the germline V gene (reference sequence). The CDR3 extends over 14 amino acids. CDR3 amino acids: CASSLRNVNYGYTF. The CDR3 region has the DNA TGTGCCAGTAGTTTGAGGAATGTAAACTATGGCTACACCTTC. Drawing the rest from reference TRBV19 and TRBJ1-2, the complete variable domain is DGGITQSPKYLFRKEGQNVTLSCEQNLNHDAMYWYRQDPGQGLRLIYYSQIVNDFQKGDIAEGYSVSREKKESFPLTVTSAQKNPTAFYLCASSLRNVNYGYTFGSGTRLTVV.

This clonotype showed up just a few times. An end of the junction differs from the germline gene, which may be a read error. This rearrangement joins TRBV5-6 to TRBJ2-3, with D possibly matching TRBD1 (5 bases). The germline gives CDR1 SGHDT, CDR2 YYEEEE. This CDR3 is 14 amino acids long. The CDR3 sequence is CASRLRGGTDTQYF. DNA for the CDR3: TGTGCCAGCCGCTTAAGGGGTGGGACAGATACGCAGTATTTT.

In this sample, this clonotype turned up many times. This rearrangement joins TRBV4-2 to TRBJ2-2; 9 bases are a match to TRBD2. The CDR3 is made up of 19 amino acids. CDR1 and CDR2 from the germline V gene are LGHNA and YNFKEQ. V lost 4 bases to trimming and J lost 8 bases; unmatched junction nucleotides: 20. The DNA for the CDR3 is TGTGCCAGCAGCCCAATAAGGTCTAGCGGGGATAGCCGCCAAGGGGAGCTGTTTTTT. Its protein is CASSPIRSSGDSRQGELFF.

In this sample, this clonotype turned up many times. This chain's CDR3 is CASSLGGYEQYF. CDR3 nucleotide sequence: TGCGCCAGCAGCTTGGGTGGGTACGAGCAGTACTTC. The rearrangement joins TRBV5-1 to TRBJ2-7; D remains ambiguous. V shed 0 bases and J shed 4 bases, with 5 bases lying between them. The germline CDR1 and CDR2 sequences are SGHRS and YFSETQ. CDR3 size: 12 residues.

This clonotype showed up many times. This sequence joins TRBV29-1 and TRBJ2-7; 9 bases line up with TRBD1. V lost 0 bases, J lost 0 bases, and 6 bases stayed unmatched. The CDR3 is made up of 16 amino acids. CDR1 and CDR2 from the germline V gene are SQVTM and ANQGSEA. Here the CDR3 reads CSVEDGRTGDSYEQYF. CDR3 nucleotide sequence: TGCAGCGTTGAAGATGGGAGGACAGGGGACTCCTACGAGCAGTACTTC.

Only a few counts were recorded for this clonotype. V gene TRBV29-1 combines with J gene TRBJ1-1, with 7 positions matching TRBD1. The CDR3 is 12 residues long. V dropped 7 bases and J dropped 5; count of bases not matched to a gene: 7. Germline values: CDR1 SQVTM, CDR2 ANQGSEA. CDR3 loop: CSADVQGTEAFF. The CDR3, as DNA: TGCAGCGCGGACGTACAGGGGACTGAAGCTTTCTTT.

This clonotype was observed many times. J is TRBJ2-1 and V is TRBV30, with 8 nucleotides matching TRBD2. The trim removed 3 bases at V and 9 bases at J, leaving 10 bases unmatched. In germline, CDR1 is GTSNPN, CDR2 SVGIG (reference sequence). This CDR3 comprises 14 residues. This CDR3 is CAWRNREGRGEQFF. Written as DNA, the CDR3 is TGTGCCTGGAGAAACCGGGAGGGCCGCGGTGAGCAGTTCTTC.

This clonotype was seen many times. The chain uses TRBV18 and TRBJ2-5; D gene ambiguous. V was cut by 2 bases and J by 2 bases, with 9 bases left in between. This CDR3 is 14 amino acids long. Germline V gives CDR1 KGHSH, CDR2 LQKENI. CDR3 sequence: CASSPFWDQETQYF. In DNA, the CDR3 is TGTGCCAGCTCACCATTCTGGGATCAAGAGACCCAGTACTTC. Full variable domain (outside the CDR3, taken from reference TRBV18 and TRBJ2-5): NAGVMQNPRHLVRRRGQEARLRCSPMKGHSHVYWYRQLPEEGLKFMVYLQKENIIDESGMPKERFSAEFPKEGPSILRIQQVVRGDSAAYFCASSPFWDQETQYFGPGTRLLVL.

This clonotype was seen many times. CDR3 in DNA: TGTGCCAGCAGCTTGGGACGAGAAGAGACCCAGTACTTC. It codes for CASSLGREETQYF. The chain combines TRBV5-4 with TRBJ2-5, with no clear D. The CDR3 covers 13 residues. V dropped 0 bases and J dropped 3 bases, with 6 bases sitting between them. Per the germline V gene, CDR1 is SGHNT and CDR2 is YYREEE (reference sequence).

This clonotype ranks as medium-sized. The gene calls are TRBV6-2 or TRBV6-3 and TRBJ2-1; 7 nucleotides agree with TRBD2. J lost 3 bases, V lost 4 bases, and 3 bases had no gene match. The CDR3 loop spans 14 amino acids. Germline-derived CDR1 and CDR2 are MNHEY and SVGEGT. The CDR3 nucleotides read TGTGCCAGCAGTTTATGGGGGGGCTACAATGAGCAGTTCTTC. It yields the protein CASSLWGGYNEQFF.

This clonotype was seen at least ten times. V usage is TRBV12-3 or TRBV12-4 and J usage is TRBJ2-1; 10 bases map to TRBD1. The length of the CDR3 is 14 residues. With V trimmed by 5 bases and J by 9 bases, 7 bases remained unmatched. The CDR3 sequence: CASSPGTGVSEQFF. The CDR3 DNA follows: TGTGCCAGCAGTCCCGGGACAGGGGTAAGTGAGCAGTTCTTC.

This clonotype has ten or more counts. The chain recombines TRBV6-2 or TRBV6-3 with TRBJ2-7; 7 bases are shared with TRBD1. The CDR3 extends over 13 amino acids. V trimming: 7 bases; J trimming: 3 bases; junction bases outside the gene matches: 6. Germline CDR1 and CDR2: MNHEY and SVGEGT. CDR3 DNA: TGTGCCAGCAAGGCAGGGGGAGTCTACGAGCAGTACTTC. Protein sequence: CASKAGGVYEQYF.

This clonotype came up a few times. The rearrangement links TRBV7-9 to TRBJ2-6, with D perhaps TRBD2 (6 bases). V gave up 5 bases and J gave up 0 bases, with 14 bases separating them. Germline V lookup: CDR1 SEHNR, CDR2 FQNEAQ (reference sequence). CDR3 length: 17 residues. This CDR3 is CASSRGNRFSGANVLTF. CDR3 sequence (DNA): TGTGCCAGCAGCCGGGGGAACAGGTTCTCTGGGGCCAACGTCCTGACTTTC.

Many counts were recorded for this clonotype. The J gene is TRBJ2-3, the V gene TRBV11-3; a possible D gene is TRBD2 (5 bases). V lost 2 bases to trimming and J lost 2 bases, with 17 bases between them. Germline CDR1 and CDR2: SGHNT and YENEEA. This CDR3 is built from 17 residues. In DNA, the CDR3 is TGTGCCAGCAGCTTAAATGCGGCGGGCAGTTCCACAGATACGCAGTATTTT. It translates to CASSLNAAGSSTDTQYF. Full variable domain (outside the CDR3, taken from reference TRBV11-3 and TRBJ2-3): EAGVVQSPRYKIIEKKQPVAFWCNPISGHNTLYWYLQNLGQGPELLIRYENEEAVDDSQLPKDRFSAERLKGVDSTLKIQPAELGDSAVYLCASSLNAAGSSTDTQYFGPGTRLTVL.

Regarding this clonotype: A much larger clone differs from this one at a single base, so this may be a read error. V is TRBV7-2 and J is TRBJ2-7; a weak D match, TRBD1 (6 bases). CDR3 size: 15 residues. In germline, CDR1 is SGHTA, CDR2 FQGNSA. The chain's CDR3 is CARSSMGTPAYEQYF. In DNA, the CDR3 is TGTGCCAGAAGCTCCATGGGGACACCAGCCTACGAGCAGTACTTC.

This clonotype has only a few counts. The CDR3 loop reads CASSPRTSNTEAFF. The CDR3 DNA is TGTGCCAGCAGTCCCCGCACTTCGAACACTGAAGCTTTCTTT. The chain uses TRBV27 and TRBJ1-1; D gene uncertain. The V and J ends lost 5 bases and 1 base respectively, with 11 bases between them. Germline-derived CDR1 and CDR2 are MNHEY and SMNVEV (reference sequence). This CDR3 has 14 residues.

This clonotype came up many times. The V and J genes are TRBV28 and TRBJ1-1; D gene ambiguous. The germline V and J ends were trimmed by 3 bases and 8 bases, with 7 bases remaining between them. This CDR3 has 11 amino acids. From germline, CDR1 is MDHEN and CDR2 SYDVKM. The CDR3 protein is CASSFGPEAFF. The CDR3 DNA reads as TGTGCCAGCAGTTTTGGCCCCGAAGCTTTCTTT.

The chain carries TRBV6-2 or TRBV6-3 and TRBJ1-6; D perhaps matches TRBD1 (6 bases). The CDR3 length is 15 residues. Germline loops: CDR1 MNHEY, CDR2 SVGEGT. V gave up 2 bases and J gave up 10 bases, with 15 bases separating them. CDR3 region: CASSYPGQARSPLHF. The CDR3 DNA is TGTGCCAGCAGTTACCCGGGACAAGCACGGTCACCCCTCCACTTT.

This clonotype has a handful of counts. This chain uses TRBV11-2 with TRBJ1-1; D is possibly TRBD1 (5 bases). Looked up from germline, CDR1 is SGHAT and CDR2 is FQNNGV. This CDR3 has 18 residues. V lost 3 bases and J lost 1, with 21 bases in between. The CDR3: CASSFLALPGTQNTEAFF. CDR3 coding DNA: TGTGCCAGCAGCTTCCTAGCCCTTCCCGGGACGCAGAACACTGAAGCTTTCTTT.

This clonotype was counted at least ten times. This sequence joins TRBV5-1 and TRBJ2-5; D gene unclear. This CDR3 spans 13 amino acids. From germline, CDR1 is SGHRS and CDR2 YFSETQ. Trimming cost V 4 bases and J 2 bases, with 9 bases left between them. The chain's CDR3 is CASSAPRQETQYF. In DNA, the CDR3 is TGCGCCAGCAGCGCGCCCCGGCAAGAGACCCAGTACTTC.

This clonotype was recorded at least ten times. The gene calls are TRBV7-9 and TRBJ1-2; D is perhaps TRBD1 (5 bases). The V gene lost 2 bases and the J gene lost 6 bases, with 13 bases spanning the gap. The CDR3 has 14 residues. Per the germline V gene, CDR1 is SEHNR and CDR2 is FQNEAQ (reference sequence). The DNA of the CDR3 is TGTGCCAGCAGCTTAACAGGAGGTCTTCATGGCTACACCTTC. Residues: CASSLTGGLHGYTF. Drawing the rest from reference TRBV7-9 and TRBJ1-2, the complete variable domain is DTGVSQNPRHKITKRGQNVTFRCDPISEHNRLYWYRQTLGQGPEFLTYFQNEAQLEKSRLLSDRFSAERPKGSFSTLEIQRTEQGDSAMYLCASSLTGGLHGYTFGSGTRLTVV.

This clonotype showed up many times. The gene calls are TRBV9 and TRBJ2-6; TRBD2 matches at 9 bases. Germline trimming cut 0 bases from V and 2 bases from J; bases unmatched to any gene: 6. Germline V gene data show CDR1 as SGDLS and CDR2 as YYNGEE. The CDR3 spans 18 residues. DNA of the CDR3: TGTGCCAGCAGCGTAGTTCCAGCGGGAGGAACTGGGGCCAACGTCCTGACTTTC. This gives the protein CASSVVPAGGTGANVLTF. Based on the CDR3 plus reference TRBV9 and TRBJ2-6, the full variable domain is DSGVTQTPKHLITATGQRVTLRCSPRSGDLSVYWYQQSLDQGLQFLIQYYNGEERAKGNILERFSAQQFPDLHSELNLSSLELGDSALYFCASSVVPAGGTGANVLTFGAGSRLTVL.

This clonotype showed up many times. The rearrangement links TRBV4-1 to TRBJ1-2, with D possibly TRBD1 on 5 matching bases. Trimming removed 1 base from V and 3 bases from J, with 15 bases in between. This CDR3 is built from 16 residues. Germline values: CDR1 MGHRA, CDR2 YSYEKL. This chain's CDR3 is CASSQVVKGSDYGYTF. DNA for the CDR3: TGCGCCAGCAGCCAAGTCGTAAAGGGGAGTGACTATGGCTACACCTTC.